This T cell receptor beta chain was observed in a study of identical twins. General observations from the study: The analysis was cross-sectional rather than longitudinal within donors. Out-of-frame alpha sequences that twins shared showed excess low generation probability.

The CDR3 runs 12 residues. Germline CDR1 reads SQVTM; CDR2 reads ANQGSEA. After removal of 7 bases from V and 7 bases from J, the junction contained 6 bases not matched to a gene. This clonotype was seen a few times. The antigen is not known. Template switching created a universal primer site, and the cDNA included unique molecular identifiers. TCRdb called the 5' RACE reads again in MiXCR, with one record for every CDR3 protein. The top ten clones hold about 0.25% of a sample with 1.5 million to 2 million distinct CDR3 sequences, around 29% of them seen once. The clonotype comes from a newborn girl in good health. This chain joins TRBV29-1 and TRBJ1-5; 8 nucleotides line up with TRBD1. The sample consisted of cord blood. CDR3 DNA sequence: TGCAGCGCCCCGACAGGGGTCCAGCCCCAGCATTTT. Amino acids: CSAPTGVQPQHF.